Below, one T cell receptor (beta chain) is given with its context. Its antigen is currently unknown. The sample belongs to a study of identifying expanded T cells in peripheral blood. General study results and limits: Technical replicates showed roughly 1.2 changed clones; roughly two weeks around 15; four weeks 19. Clone count variance between roughly two-week samples rose with total template count.

During the collection period, no donor immune events like infections were recorded. Clones were sequenced by immunoSEQ multiplex PCR, and TCRdb holds only the in-frame ones, with some missing. Of over 100,000 clones detected, about nine tenths appear once; the ten largest clones hold about 7.7%. Germline CDR1 is SGHTA and CDR2 is FQGNSA. The CDR3 consists of 11 residues. V shed 5 bases and J shed 7 bases, with 8 bases lying between them. The clonotype was recovered from a person aged 18-69 years in good health. J is TRBJ1-1 and V is TRBV7-2; no clear D gene. Material: blood. The DNA for the CDR3 is TGTGCCAGCAGCCCACAGATTGAAGCTTTCTTT. Translated: CASSPQIEAFF.